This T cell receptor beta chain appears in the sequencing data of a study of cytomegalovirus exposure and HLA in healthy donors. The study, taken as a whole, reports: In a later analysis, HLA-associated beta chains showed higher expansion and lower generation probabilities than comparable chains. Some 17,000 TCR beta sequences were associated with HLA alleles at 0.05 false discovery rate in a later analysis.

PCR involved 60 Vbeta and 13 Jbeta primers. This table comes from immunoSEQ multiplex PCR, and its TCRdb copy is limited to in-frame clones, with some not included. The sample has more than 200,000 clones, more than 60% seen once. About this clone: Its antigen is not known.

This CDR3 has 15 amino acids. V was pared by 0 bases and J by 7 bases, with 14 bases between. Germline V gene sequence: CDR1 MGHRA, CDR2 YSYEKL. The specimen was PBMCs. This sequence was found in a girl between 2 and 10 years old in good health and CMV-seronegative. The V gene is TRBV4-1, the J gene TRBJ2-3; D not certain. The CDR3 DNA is TGCGCCAGCAGCCAAGAAGAAGGTTGGGCGAATACGCAGTATTTT. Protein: CASSQEEGWANTQYF.